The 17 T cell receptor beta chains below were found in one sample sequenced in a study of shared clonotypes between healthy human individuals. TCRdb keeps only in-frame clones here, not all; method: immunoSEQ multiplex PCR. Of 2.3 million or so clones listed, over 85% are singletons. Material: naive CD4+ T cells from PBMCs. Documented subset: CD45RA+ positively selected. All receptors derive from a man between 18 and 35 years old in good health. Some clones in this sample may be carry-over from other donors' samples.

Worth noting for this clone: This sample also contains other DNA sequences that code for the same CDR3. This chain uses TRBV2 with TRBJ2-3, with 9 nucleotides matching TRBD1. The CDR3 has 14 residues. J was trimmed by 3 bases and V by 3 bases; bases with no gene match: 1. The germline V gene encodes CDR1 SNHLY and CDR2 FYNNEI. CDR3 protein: CASSEDRGTDTQYF. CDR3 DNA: TGTGCCAGCAGTGAGGACAGGGGAACAGATACGCAGTATTTT. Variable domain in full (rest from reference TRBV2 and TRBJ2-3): EPEVTQTPSHQVTQMGQEVILRCVPISNHLYFYWYRQILGQKVEFLVSFYNNEISEKSEIFDDQFSVERPDGSNFTLKIRSTKLEDSAMYFCASSEDRGTDTQYFGPGTRLTVL.

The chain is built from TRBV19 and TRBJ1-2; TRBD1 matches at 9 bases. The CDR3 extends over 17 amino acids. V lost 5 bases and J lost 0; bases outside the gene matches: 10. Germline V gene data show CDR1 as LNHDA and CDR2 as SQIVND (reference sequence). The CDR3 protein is CASSLRDRVSANYGYTF. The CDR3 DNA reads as TGTGCCAGTAGTCTCCGGGACAGGGTCTCGGCTAACTATGGCTACACCTTC.

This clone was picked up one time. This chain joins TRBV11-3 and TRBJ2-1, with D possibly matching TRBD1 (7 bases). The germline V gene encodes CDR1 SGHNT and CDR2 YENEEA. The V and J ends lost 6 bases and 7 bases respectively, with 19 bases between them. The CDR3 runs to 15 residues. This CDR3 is CASSVEGSRGNEQFF. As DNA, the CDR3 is TGTGCCAGCAGTGTGGAGGGGAGCAGGGGGAATGAGCAGTTCTTC.

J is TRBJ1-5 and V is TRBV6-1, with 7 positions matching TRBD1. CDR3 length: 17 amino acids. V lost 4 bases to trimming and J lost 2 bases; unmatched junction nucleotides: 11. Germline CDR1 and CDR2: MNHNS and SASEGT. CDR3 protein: CASSGDSRGRGNQPQHF. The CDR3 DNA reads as TGTGCCAGCAGTGGCGATTCCAGGGGGAGAGGCAATCAGCCCCAGCATTTT.

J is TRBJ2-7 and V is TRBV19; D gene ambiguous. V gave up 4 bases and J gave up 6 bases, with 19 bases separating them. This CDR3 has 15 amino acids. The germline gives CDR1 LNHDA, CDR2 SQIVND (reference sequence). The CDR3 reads CASSKSLDWALEQYF. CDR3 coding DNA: TGTGCCAGTAGTAAAAGTCTAGACTGGGCTCTCGAGCAGTACTTC.

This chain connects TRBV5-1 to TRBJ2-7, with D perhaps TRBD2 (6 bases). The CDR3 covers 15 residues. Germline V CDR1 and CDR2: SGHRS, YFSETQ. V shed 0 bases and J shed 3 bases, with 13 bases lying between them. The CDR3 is CASSLGGAGDYEQYF. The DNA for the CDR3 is TGCGCCAGCAGCTTGGGCGGAGCGGGCGACTACGAGCAGTACTTC.

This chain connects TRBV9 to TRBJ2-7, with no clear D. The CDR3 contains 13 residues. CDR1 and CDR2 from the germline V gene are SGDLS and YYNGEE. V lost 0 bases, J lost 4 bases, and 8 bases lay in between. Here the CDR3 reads CASSVGALYEQYF. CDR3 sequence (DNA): TGTGCCAGCAGCGTAGGGGCCCTATACGAGCAGTACTTC.

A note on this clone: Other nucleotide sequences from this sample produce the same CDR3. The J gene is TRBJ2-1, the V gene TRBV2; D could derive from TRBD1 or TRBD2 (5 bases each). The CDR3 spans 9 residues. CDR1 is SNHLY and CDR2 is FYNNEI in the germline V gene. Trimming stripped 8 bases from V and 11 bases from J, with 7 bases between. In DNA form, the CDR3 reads TGTGCCAGCGGGACGAAGCAGTTCTTC. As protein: CASGTKQFF. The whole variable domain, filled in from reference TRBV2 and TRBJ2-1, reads EPEVTQTPSHQVTQMGQEVILRCVPISNHLYFYWYRQILGQKVEFLVSFYNNEISEKSEIFDDQFSVERPDGSNFTLKIRSTKLEDSAMYFCASGTKQFFGPGTRLTVL.

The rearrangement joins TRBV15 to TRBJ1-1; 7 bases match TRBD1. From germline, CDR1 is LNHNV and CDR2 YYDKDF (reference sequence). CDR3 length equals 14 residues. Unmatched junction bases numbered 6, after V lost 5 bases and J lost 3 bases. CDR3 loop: CATSAGGVYTEAFF. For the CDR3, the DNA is TGTGCCACCAGCGCAGGGGGGGTTTACACTGAAGCTTTCTTT.

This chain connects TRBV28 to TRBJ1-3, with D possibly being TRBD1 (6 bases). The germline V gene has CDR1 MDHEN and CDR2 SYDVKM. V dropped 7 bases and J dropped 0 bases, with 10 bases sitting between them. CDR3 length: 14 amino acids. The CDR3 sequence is CASNRVSSGNTIYF. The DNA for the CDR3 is TGTGCCAGCAACAGGGTTTCCTCTGGAAACACCATATATTTT. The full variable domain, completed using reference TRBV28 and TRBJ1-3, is DVKVTQSSRYLVKRTGEKVFLECVQDMDHENMFWYRQDPGLGLRLIYFSYDVKMKEKGDIPEGYSVSREKKERFSLILESASTNQTSMYLCASNRVSSGNTIYFGEGSWLTVV.

CDR3 bases: TGTGCCAGTAGTGCAGACAGGTTCGGCTCTGGAAACACCATATATTTT. Translation gives CASSADRFGSGNTIYF. The chain combines TRBV19 with TRBJ1-3; D is possibly TRBD1 (6 bases). Germline V gene lookup returns CDR1 LNHDA and CDR2 SQIVND (reference sequence). V dropped 5 bases and J dropped 0 bases, with 14 bases sitting between them. The CDR3 runs to 16 residues.

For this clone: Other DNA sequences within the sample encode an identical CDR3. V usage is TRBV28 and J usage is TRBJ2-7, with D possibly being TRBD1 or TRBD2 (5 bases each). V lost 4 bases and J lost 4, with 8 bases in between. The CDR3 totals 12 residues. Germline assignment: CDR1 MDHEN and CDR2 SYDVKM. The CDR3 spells CASSSGAYEQYF. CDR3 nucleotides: TGTGCCAGCAGTTCCGGGGCATACGAGCAGTACTTC. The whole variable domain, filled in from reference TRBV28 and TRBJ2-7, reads DVKVTQSSRYLVKRTGEKVFLECVQDMDHENMFWYRQDPGLGLRLIYFSYDVKMKEKGDIPEGYSVSREKKERFSLILESASTNQTSMYLCASSSGAYEQYFGPGTRLTVT.

DNA of the CDR3: TGCAGCGTGGGACTAGAGAAAGGCCTGTACAATGAGCAGTTCTTC. It yields the protein CSVGLEKGLYNEQFF. The rearrangement uses TRBV29-1 and TRBJ2-1, with 8 bases aligning to TRBD2. The germline CDR1 and CDR2 sequences are SQVTM and ANQGSEA. Trimming took 6 bases from V and 4 from J; bases not matched to a gene: 11. This CDR3 is built from 15 residues.

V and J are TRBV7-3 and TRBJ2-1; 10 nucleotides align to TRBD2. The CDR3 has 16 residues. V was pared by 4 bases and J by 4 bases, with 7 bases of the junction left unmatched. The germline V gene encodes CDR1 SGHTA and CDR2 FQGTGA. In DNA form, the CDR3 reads TGTGCCAGCAGCTCCGGGCTAGCGGGGGATTACAATGAGCAGTTCTTC. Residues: CASSSGLAGDYNEQFF. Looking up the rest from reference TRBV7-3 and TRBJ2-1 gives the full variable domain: GAGVSQTPSNKVTEKGKYVELRCDPISGHTALYWYRQSLGQGPEFLIYFQGTGAADDSGLPNDRFFAVRPEGSVSTLKIQRTERGDSAVYLCASSSGLAGDYNEQFFGPGTRLTVL.

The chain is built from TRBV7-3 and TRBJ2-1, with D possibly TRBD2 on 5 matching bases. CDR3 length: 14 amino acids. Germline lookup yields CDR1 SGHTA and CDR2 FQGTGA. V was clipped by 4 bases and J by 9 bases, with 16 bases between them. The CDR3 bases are TGTGCCAGCAGCTCCACCGGACTCGTCACTGAGCAGTTCTTC. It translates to CASSSTGLVTEQFF.

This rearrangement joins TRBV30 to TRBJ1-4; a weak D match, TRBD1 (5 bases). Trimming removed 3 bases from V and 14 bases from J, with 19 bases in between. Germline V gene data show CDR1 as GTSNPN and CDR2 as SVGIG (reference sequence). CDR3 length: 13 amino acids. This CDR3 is CAWRPGRAVRLFF. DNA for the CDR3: TGTGCCTGGAGACCCGGCAGGGCTGTTCGGCTGTTTTTT.

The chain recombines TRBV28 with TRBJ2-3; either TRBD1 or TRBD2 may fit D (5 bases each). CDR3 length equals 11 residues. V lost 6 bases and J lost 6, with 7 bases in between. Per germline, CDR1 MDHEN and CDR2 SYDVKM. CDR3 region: CASRGPDTQYF. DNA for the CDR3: TGTGCCAGCAGGGGACCTGATACGCAGTATTTT.